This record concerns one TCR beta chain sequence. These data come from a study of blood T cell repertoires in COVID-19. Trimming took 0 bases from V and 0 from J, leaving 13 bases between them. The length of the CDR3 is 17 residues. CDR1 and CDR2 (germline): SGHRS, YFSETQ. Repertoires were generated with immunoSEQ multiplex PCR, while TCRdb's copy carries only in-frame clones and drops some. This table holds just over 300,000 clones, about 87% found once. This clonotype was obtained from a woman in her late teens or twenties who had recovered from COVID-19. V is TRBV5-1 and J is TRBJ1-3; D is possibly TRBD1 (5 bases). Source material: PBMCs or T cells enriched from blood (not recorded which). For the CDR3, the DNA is TGCGCCAGCAGCTTGGGGGCCCTCGGGGGCTCTGGAAACACCATATATTTT. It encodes CASSLGALGGSGNTIYF.